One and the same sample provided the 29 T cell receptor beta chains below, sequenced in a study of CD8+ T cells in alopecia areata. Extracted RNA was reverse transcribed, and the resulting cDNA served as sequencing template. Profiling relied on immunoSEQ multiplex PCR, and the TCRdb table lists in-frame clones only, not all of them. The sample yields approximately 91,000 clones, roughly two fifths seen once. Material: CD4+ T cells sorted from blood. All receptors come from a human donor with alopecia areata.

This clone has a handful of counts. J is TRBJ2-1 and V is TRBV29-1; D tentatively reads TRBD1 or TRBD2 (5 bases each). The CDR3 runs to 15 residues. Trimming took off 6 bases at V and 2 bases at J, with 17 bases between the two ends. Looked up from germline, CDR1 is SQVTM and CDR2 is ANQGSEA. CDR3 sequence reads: CSVLWWDRAYNEQFF. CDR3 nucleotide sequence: TGCAGCGTCCTTTGGTGGGACCGAGCCTACAATGAGCAGTTCTTC.

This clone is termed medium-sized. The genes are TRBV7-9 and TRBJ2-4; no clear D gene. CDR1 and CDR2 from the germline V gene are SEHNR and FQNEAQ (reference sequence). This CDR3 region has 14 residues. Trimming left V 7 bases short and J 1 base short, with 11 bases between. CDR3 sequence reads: CASTPPFAKNIQYF. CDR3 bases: TGTGCCAGCACCCCACCCTTTGCCAAAAACATTCAGTACTTC.

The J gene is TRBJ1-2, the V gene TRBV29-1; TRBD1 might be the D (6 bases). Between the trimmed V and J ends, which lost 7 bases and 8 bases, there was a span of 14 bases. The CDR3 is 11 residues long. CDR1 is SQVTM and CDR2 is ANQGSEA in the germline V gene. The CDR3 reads CSAAGAGGYTF. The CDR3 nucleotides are TGCAGCGCCGCGGGGGCAGGGGGCTACACCTTC.

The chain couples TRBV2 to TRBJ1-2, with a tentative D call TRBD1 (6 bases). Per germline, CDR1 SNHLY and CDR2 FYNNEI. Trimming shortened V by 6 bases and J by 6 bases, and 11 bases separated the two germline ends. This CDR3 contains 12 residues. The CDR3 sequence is CASRNRVHGYTF. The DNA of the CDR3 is TGTGCCAGCAGGAACAGGGTGCATGGCTACACCTTC.

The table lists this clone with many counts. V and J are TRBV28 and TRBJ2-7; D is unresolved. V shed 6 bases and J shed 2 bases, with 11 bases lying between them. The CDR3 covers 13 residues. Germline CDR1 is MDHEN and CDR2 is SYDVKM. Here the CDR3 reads CASRSQNTYEQYF. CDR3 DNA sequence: TGTGCCAGCAGATCTCAGAATACCTACGAGCAGTACTTC.

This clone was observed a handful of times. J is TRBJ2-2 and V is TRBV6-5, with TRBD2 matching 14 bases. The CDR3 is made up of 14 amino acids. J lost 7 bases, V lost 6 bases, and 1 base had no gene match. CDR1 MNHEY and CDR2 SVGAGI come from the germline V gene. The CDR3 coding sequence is TGTGCCAGCAGGGGACTAGCGGGAGTCGGGGAGCTGTTTTTT. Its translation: CASRGLAGVGELFF.

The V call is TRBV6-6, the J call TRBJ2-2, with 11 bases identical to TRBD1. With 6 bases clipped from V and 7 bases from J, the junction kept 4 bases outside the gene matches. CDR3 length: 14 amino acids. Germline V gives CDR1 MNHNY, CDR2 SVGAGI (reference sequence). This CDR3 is CASSRTGGHGELFF. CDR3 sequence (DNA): TGTGCCAGCAGCAGGACAGGGGGCCACGGGGAGCTGTTTTTT.

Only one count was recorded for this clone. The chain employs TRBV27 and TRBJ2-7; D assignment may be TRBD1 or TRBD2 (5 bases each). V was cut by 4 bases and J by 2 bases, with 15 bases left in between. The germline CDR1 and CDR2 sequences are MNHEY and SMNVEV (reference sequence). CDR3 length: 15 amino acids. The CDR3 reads CASSSTGLYAYEQYF. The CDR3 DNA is TGTGCCAGCAGTTCTACGGGGCTCTACGCCTACGAGCAGTACTTC.

The CDR3 is CASSGGTRAETQYF. CDR3 bases: TGTGCCAGCAGCGGGGGGACTAGGGCAGAGACCCAGTACTTC. The genes are TRBV7-2 and TRBJ2-5, with 8 bases fitting TRBD2. The germline gives CDR1 SGHTA, CDR2 FQGNSA. Trimming at V came to 5 bases and at J to 4 bases, leaving 6 bases not matched to a gene. The CDR3 runs 14 residues.

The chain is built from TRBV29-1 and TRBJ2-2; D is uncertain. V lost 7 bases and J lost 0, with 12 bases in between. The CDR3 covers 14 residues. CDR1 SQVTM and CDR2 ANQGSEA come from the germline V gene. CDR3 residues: CSAQKSANTGELFF. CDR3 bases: TGCAGCGCGCAGAAAAGCGCGAACACCGGGGAGCTGTTTTTT.

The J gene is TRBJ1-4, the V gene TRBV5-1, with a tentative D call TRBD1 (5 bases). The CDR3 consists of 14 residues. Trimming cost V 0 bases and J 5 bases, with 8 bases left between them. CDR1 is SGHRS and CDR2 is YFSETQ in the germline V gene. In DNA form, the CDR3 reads TGCGCCAGCAGCTTGGAGGGACCGAATGAAAAACTGTTTTTT. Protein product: CASSLEGPNEKLFF.

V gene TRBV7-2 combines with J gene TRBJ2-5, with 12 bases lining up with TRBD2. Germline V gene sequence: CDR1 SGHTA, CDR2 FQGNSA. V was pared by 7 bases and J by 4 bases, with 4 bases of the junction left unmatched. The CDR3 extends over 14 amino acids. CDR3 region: CASIELAGGETQYF. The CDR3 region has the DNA TGTGCCAGCATCGAACTAGCGGGAGGAGAGACCCAGTACTTC.

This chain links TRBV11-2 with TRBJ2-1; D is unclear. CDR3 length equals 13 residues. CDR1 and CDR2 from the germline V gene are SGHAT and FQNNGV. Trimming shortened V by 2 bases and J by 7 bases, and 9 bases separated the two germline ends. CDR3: CASSLNAVNEQFF. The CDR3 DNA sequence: TGTGCCAGCAGCTTAAACGCAGTAAATGAGCAGTTCTTC.

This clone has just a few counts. CDR3 nucleotide sequence: TGCAGCGTTGAAGAAGGGTCCGACGAGCAGTACTTC. It codes for CSVEEGSDEQYF. V gene TRBV29-1 combines with J gene TRBJ2-7; no reliable D call. There are 12 residues in the CDR3. V was shortened by 0 bases and J by 5 bases, with 8 bases between the two germline ends. Germline lookup yields CDR1 SQVTM and CDR2 ANQGSEA.

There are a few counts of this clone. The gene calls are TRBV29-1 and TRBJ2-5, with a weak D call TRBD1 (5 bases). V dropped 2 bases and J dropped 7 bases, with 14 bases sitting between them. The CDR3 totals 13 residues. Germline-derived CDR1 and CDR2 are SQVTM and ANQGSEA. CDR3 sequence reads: CSVERGGSGTQYF. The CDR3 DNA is TGCAGCGTTGAAAGGGGTGGGTCAGGGACCCAGTACTTC.

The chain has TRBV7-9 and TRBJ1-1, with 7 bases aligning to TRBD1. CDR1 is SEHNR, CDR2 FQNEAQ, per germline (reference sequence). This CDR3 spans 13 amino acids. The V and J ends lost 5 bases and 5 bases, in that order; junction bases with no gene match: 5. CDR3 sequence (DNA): TGTGCCAGCAGCGTGGGACAGTGGACTGAAGCTTTCTTT. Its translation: CASSVGQWTEAFF.

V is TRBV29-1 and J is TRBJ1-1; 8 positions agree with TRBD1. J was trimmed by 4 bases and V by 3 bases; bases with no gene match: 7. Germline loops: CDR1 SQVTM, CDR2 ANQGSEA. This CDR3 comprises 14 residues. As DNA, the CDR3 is TGCAGCGTTGATACAGGGGGTTGGGGCACTGAAGCTTTCTTT. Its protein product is CSVDTGGWGTEAFF.

CDR3: CASSYDYTDTQYF. CDR3 nucleotide sequence: TGTGCCAGCAGTTATGACTACACAGATACGCAGTATTTT. The J gene is TRBJ2-3, the V gene TRBV6-6; tentative D call: TRBD2 (5 bases). Trimming removed 3 bases at V and 2 bases at J, with 6 bases between. The CDR3 extends over 13 amino acids. Germline V CDR1 and CDR2: MNHNY, SVGAGI (reference sequence).

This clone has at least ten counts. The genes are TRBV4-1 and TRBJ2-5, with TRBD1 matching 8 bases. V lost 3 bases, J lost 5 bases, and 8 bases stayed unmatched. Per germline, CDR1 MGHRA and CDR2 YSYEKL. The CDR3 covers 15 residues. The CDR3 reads CASSQLQGVGETQYF. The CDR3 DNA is TGCGCCAGCAGCCAGTTACAGGGGGTAGGGGAGACCCAGTACTTC.

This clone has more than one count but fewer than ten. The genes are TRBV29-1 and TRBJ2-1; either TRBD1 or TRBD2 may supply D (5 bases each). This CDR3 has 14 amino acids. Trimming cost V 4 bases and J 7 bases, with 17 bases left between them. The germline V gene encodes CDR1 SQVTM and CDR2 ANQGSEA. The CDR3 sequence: CSVAVTAPGNEQFF. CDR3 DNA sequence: TGCAGCGTTGCCGTGACAGCCCCGGGGAATGAGCAGTTCTTC.

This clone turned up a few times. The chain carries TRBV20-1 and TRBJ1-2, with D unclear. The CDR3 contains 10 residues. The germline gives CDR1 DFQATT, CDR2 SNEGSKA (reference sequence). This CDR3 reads CRVQTRGYTF. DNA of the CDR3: TGCAGGGTCCAAACCCGTGGCTACACCTTC.

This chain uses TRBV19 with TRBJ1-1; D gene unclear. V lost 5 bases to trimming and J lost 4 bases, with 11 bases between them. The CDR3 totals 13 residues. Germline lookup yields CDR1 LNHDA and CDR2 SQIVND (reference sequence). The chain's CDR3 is CASSPGGSTEAFF. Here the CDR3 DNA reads TGTGCCAGTAGTCCCGGAGGGAGCACTGAAGCTTTCTTT.

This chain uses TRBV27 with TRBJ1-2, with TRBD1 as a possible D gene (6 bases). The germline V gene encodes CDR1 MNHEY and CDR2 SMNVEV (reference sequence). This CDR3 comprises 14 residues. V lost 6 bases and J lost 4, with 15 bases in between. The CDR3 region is CASRLQGAPYGYTF. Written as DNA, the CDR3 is TGTGCCAGCAGACTACAGGGTGCCCCCTATGGCTACACCTTC.

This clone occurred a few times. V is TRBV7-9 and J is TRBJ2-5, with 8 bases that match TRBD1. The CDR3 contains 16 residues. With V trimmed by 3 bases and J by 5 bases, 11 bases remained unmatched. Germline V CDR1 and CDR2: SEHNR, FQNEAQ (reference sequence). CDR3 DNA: TGTGCCAGCAGCTTCCGTGGCAGGGGGCGCGTCGAGACCCAGTACTTC. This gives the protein CASSFRGRGRVETQYF.

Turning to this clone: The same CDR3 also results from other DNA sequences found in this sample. The CDR3: CSVVGGYEQYF. The CDR3 coding sequence is TGCAGCGTCGTGGGGGGCTACGAGCAGTACTTC. This chain links TRBV29-1 with TRBJ2-7, with TRBD2 as a possible D gene (6 bases). The CDR3 is 11 amino acids. V was trimmed by 6 bases and J by 3 bases, leaving 9 bases between them. Germline V CDR1 and CDR2: SQVTM, ANQGSEA.

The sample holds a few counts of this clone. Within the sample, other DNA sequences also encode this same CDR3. CDR3 loop: CSVGTASGANVLTF. CDR3 DNA: TGCAGCGTAGGGACAGCCTCTGGGGCCAACGTCCTGACTTTC. This chain connects TRBV29-1 to TRBJ2-6; the match to TRBD1 covers 7 bases. Trimming took 6 bases from V and 0 from J; bases not matched to a gene: 2. The CDR3 covers 14 residues. CDR1 is SQVTM, CDR2 ANQGSEA, per germline. Supplemented by reference TRBV29-1 and TRBJ2-6, the full variable domain reads SAVISQKPSRDICQRGTSLTIQCQVDSQVTMMFWYRQQPGQSLTLIATANQGSEATYESGFVIDKFPISRPNLTFSTLTVSNMSPEDSSIYLCSVGTASGANVLTFGAGSRLTVL.

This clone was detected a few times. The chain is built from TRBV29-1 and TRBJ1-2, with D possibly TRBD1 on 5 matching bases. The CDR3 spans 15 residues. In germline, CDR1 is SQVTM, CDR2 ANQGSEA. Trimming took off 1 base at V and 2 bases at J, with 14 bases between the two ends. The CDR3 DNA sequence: TGCAGCGTTGAAGCCAGGAGGGGCTCGAACTATGGCTACACCTTC. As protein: CSVEARRGSNYGYTF.

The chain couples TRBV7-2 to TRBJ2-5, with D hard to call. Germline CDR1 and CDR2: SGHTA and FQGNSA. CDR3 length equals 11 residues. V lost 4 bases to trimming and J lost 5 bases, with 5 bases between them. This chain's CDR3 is CASSSSETQYF. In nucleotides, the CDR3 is TGTGCCAGCAGCTCGAGCGAGACCCAGTACTTC.

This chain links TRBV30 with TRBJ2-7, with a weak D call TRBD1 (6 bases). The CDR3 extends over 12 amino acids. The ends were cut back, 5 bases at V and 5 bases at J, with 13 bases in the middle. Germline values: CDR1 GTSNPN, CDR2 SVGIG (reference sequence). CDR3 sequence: CAWERTGNEQYF. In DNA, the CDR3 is TGTGCCTGGGAACGTACAGGGAACGAGCAGTACTTC.